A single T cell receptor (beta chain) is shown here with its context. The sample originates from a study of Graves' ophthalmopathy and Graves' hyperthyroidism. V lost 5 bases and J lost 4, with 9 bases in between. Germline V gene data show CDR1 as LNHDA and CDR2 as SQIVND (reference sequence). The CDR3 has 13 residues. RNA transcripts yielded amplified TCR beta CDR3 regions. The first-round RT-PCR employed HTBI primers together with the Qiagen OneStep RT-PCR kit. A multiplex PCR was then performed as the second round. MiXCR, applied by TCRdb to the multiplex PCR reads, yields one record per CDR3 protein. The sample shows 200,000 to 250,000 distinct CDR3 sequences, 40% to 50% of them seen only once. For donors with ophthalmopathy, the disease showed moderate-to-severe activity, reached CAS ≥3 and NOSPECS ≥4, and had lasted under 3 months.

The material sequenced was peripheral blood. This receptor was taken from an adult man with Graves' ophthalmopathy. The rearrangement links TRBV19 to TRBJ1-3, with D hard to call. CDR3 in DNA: TGTGCCAGTAGTGCAAGACTGGGAAACACCATATATTTT. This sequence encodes CASSARLGNTIYF.